This TCR beta chain came from a study of CD8+ T cells in alopecia areata. General study points: Clonality was higher in lesional than normal scalp, especially in alopecia totalis/universalis.

As regards this clone: Antigen specificity is unknown.

CDR3 length: 12 residues. Per germline, CDR1 SQVTM and CDR2 ANQGSEA. The junction had 3 bases not matched to a gene; V was cut back by 5 bases and J by 2 bases. RNA was isolated and reverse transcribed to cDNA, the sequencing template. The method was immunoSEQ multiplex PCR; TCRdb's version includes in-frame clones alone and lacks a portion of them. Of some 22,000 clones in the sample, about 47% were seen once. Alopecia areata patients gave lesional scalp punch biopsies and peripheral blood samples. Using a FACSAria, the CD4+ and CD8+ T cells were sorted from the PBMCs. This receptor was taken from a human donor with alopecia areata. The V call is TRBV29-1, the J call TRBJ2-7; TRBD2 aligns across 7 bases. The sequenced sample was NKG2D-high CD8+ T cells sorted from blood. The CDR3 DNA reads TGCAGCGTTCTAGCGGAGGCCTACGAGCAGTACTTC. As protein: CSVLAEAYEQYF.